This entry features one TCR beta chain sequence. The antigen remains unidentified. This record belongs to a study of cytomegalovirus exposure and HLA in healthy donors. Findings and limits, study-wide: Analyses of presence and absence presupposed an approximately uniform sequencing depth across donors. Prior analysis indicated that the majority of TCR beta V segments exhibited productivity approximately 90% or approximately 30% of the time. Looking again later, the authors saw that most CMV-associated TCR beta chains seemed HLA-restricted.

13 Jbeta primers and 60 Vbeta primers were used for the PCR. Clones were read by immunoSEQ multiplex PCR, and TCRdb kept only the in-frame ones, dropping some. The table shows roughly 220,000 clones, with approximately 70% occurring only once. V shed 6 bases, J shed 5 bases, and the junction held 6 bases outside the gene matches. Germline values: CDR1 MNHEY, CDR2 SVGAGI. The CDR3 runs to 15 residues. This sequence joins TRBV6-5 and TRBJ2-2; 10 bases agree with TRBD2. The sample consisted of PBMCs. The sequence was collected from a man between 40 and 49 years old in good health and CMV-seropositive. In nucleotides, the CDR3 is TGTGCCAGCAGCCGAAGCGGGGGGGTTACCGGGGAGCTGTTTTTT. Translated: CASSRSGGVTGELFF.